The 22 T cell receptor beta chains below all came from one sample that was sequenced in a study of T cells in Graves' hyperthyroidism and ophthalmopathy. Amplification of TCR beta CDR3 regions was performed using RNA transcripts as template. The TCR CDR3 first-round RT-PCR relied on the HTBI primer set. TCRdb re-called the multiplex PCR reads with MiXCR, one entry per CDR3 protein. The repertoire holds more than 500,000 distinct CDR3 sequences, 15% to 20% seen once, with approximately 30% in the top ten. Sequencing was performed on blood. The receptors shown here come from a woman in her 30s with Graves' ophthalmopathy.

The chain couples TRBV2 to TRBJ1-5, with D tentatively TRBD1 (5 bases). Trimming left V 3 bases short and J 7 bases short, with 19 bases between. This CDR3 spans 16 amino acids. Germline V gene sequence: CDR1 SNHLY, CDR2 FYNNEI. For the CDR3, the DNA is TGTGCCAGCAGTGACGTACCGGGACCGGGGGGGCAGCCCCAGCATTTT. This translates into CASSDVPGPGGQPQHF.

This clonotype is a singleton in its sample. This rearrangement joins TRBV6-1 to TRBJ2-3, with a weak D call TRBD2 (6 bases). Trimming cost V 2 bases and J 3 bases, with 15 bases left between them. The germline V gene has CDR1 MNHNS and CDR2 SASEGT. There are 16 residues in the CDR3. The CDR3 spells CASSEYLAGKTDTQYF. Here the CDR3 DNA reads TGTGCCAGCAGTGAATACTTGGCGGGAAAGACAGATACGCAGTATTTT.

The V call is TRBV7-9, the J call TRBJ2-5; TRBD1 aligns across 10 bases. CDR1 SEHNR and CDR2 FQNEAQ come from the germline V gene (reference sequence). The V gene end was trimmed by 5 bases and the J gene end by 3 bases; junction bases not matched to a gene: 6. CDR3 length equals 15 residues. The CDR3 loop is CASSRGGTGEETQYF. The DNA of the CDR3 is TGTGCCAGCAGCCGCGGTGGGACAGGGGAAGAGACCCAGTACTTC.

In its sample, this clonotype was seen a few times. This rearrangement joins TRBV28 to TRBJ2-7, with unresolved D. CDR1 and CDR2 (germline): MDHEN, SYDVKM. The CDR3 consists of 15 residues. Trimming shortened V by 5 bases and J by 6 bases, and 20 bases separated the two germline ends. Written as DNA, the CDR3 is TGTGCCAGCAGTCCCCGTCCTGGGTTTTCCGGCGAGCAGTACTTC. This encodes CASSPRPGFSGEQYF.

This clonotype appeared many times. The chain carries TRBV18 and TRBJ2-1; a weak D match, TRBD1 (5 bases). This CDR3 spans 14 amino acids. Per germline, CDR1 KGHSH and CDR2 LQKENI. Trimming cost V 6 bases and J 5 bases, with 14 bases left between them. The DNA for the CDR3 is TGTGCCAGCTCGGACACGTATCTCCACAATGAGCAGTTCTTC. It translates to CASSDTYLHNEQFF.

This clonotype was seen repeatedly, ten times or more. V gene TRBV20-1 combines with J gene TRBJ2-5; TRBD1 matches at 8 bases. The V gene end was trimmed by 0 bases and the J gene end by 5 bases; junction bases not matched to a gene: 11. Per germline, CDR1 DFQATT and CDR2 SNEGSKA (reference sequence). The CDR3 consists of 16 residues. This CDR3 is CSARDRTGRILETQYF. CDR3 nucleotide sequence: TGCAGTGCTAGAGATCGGACAGGGAGAATCCTGGAGACCCAGTACTTC.

In DNA form, the CDR3 reads TGCAGTGCTAGAGATGGTTCGGGCGGGGAGCTGTTTTTT. It specifies CSARDGSGGELFF. The chain combines TRBV20-1 with TRBJ2-2; D not resolved. Germline V lookup: CDR1 DFQATT, CDR2 SNEGSKA (reference sequence). V gave up 0 bases and J gave up 7 bases, with 9 bases separating them. CDR3 size: 13 residues.

The CDR3 nucleotides are TGCAGTGCTAGAGCCAGGGGGCTAGCGGAAGGGCTTTCCTACAATGAGCAGTTCTTC. Translating it yields CSARARGLAEGLSYNEQFF. This chain links TRBV20-1 with TRBJ2-1; a possible D gene is TRBD1 (8 bases). V lost 1 base and J 1 base, leaving 23 bases between the germline ends. Germline V CDR1 and CDR2: DFQATT, SNEGSKA (reference sequence). This CDR3 is 19 amino acids long.

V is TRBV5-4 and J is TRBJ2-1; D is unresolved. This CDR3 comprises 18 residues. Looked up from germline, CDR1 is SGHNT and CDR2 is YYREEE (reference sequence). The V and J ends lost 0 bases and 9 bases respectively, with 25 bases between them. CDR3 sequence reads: CASSLDPLRSAGVGEQFF. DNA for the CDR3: TGTGCCAGCAGCTTGGACCCCCTAAGGAGCGCCGGTGTGGGTGAGCAGTTCTTC.

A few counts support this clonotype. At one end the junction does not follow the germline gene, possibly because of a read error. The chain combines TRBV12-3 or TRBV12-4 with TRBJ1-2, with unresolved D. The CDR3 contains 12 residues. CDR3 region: CASSFQDYGCTF. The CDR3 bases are TGTGCCAGCAGTTTTCAGGACTATGGCTGCACCTTC.

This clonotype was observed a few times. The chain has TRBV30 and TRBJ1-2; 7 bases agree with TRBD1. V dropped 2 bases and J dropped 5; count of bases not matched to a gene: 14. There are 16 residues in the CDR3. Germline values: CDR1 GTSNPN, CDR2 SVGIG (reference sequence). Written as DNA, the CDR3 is TGTGCCTGGAGTCCTCGACAGGGCGGATTACAATATGGCTACACCTTC. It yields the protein CAWSPRQGGLQYGYTF.

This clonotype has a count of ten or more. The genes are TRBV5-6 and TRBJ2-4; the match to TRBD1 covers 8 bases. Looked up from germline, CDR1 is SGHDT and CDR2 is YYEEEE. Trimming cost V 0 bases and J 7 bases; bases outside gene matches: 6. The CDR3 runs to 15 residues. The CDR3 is CASSLAGGRQNIQYF. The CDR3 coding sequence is TGTGCCAGCAGCTTGGCAGGGGGCAGGCAGAACATTCAGTACTTC. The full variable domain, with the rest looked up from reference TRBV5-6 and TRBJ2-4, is DAGVTQSPTHLIKTRGQQVTLRCSPKSGHDTVSWYQQALGQGPQFIFQYYEEEERQRGNFPDRFSGHQFPNYSSELNVNALLLGDSALYLCASSLAGGRQNIQYFGAGTRLSVL.

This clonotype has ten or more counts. CDR3 region: CAWSGNEQFF. DNA for the CDR3: TGTGCCTGGAGTGGTAATGAGCAGTTCTTC. The chain has TRBV30 and TRBJ2-1; D not resolved. Germline V gene sequence: CDR1 GTSNPN, CDR2 SVGIG (reference sequence). Trimming left V 1 base short and J 7 bases short, with 2 bases between. The CDR3 contains 10 residues.

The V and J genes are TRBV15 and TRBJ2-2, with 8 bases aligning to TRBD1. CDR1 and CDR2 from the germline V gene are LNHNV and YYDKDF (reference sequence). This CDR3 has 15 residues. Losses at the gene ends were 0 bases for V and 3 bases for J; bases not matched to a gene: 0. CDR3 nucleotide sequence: TGTGCCACCAGCAGAGAGGACAGGGACACCGGGGAGCTGTTTTTT. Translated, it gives CATSREDRDTGELFF.

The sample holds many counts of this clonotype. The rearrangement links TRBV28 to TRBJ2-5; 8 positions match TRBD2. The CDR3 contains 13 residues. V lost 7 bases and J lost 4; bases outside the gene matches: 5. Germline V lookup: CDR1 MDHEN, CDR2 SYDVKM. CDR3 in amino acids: CASTRGGRETQYF. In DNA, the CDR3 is TGTGCCAGCACCCGGGGGGGCCGAGAGACCCAGTACTTC.

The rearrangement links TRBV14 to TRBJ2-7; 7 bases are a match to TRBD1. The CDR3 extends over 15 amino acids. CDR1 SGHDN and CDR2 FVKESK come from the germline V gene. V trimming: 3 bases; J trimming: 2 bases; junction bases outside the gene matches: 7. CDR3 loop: CASSHGHRGTYEQYF. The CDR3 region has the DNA TGTGCCAGCAGCCACGGACACAGGGGAACCTACGAGCAGTACTTC.

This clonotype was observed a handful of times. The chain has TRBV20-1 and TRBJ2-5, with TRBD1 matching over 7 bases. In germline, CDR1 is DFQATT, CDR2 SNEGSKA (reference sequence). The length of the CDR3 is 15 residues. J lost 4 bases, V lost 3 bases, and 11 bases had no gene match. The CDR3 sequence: CSARAQEGAGETQYF. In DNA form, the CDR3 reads TGCAGTGCTAGGGCCCAAGAGGGGGCGGGAGAGACCCAGTACTTC.

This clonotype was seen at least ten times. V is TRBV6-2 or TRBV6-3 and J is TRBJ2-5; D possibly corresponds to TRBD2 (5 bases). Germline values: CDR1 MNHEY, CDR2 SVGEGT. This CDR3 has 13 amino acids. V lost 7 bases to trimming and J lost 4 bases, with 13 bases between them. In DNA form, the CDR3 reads TGTGCCAGCACCATCGGGAAGGGAGAGACCCAGTACTTC. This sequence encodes CASTIGKGETQYF.

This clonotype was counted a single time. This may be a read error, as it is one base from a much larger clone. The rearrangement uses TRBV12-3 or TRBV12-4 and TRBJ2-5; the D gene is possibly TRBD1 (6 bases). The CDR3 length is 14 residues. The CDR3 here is CAGSLLRQAETQYF. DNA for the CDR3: TGTGCCGGCAGTTTACTAAGACAGGCGGAGACCCAGTACTTC.

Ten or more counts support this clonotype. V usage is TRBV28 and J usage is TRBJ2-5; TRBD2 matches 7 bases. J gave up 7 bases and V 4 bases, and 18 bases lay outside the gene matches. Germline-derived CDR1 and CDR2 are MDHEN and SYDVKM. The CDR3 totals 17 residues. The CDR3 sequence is CASSSFRLAFKGGTQYF. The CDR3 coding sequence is TGTGCCAGCAGTTCCTTCCGACTAGCTTTTAAAGGCGGGACCCAGTACTTC.

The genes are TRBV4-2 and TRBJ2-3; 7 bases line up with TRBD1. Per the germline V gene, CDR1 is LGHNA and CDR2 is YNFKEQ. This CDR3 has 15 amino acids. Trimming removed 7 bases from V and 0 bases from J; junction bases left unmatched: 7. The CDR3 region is CASTGRDSSTDTQYF. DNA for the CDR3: TGTGCCAGCACCGGCCGGGACAGTAGCACAGATACGCAGTATTTT.

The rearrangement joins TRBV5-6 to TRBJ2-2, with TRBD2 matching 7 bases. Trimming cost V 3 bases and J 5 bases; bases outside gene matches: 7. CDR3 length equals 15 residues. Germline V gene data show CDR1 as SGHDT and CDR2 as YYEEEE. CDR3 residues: CASSSIAGLTGELFF. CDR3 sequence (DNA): TGTGCCAGCAGCTCCATAGCGGGCCTTACCGGGGAGCTGTTTTTT.